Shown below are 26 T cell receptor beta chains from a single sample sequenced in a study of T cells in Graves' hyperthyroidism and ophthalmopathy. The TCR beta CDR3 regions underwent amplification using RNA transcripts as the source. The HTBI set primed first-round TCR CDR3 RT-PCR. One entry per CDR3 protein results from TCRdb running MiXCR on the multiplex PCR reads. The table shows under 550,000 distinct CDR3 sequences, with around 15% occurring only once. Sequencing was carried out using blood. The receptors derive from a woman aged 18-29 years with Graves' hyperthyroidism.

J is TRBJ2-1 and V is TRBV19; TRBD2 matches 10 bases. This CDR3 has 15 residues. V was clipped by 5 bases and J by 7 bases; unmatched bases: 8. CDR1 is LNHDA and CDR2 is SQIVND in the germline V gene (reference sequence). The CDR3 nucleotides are TGTGCCAGTAGTCCGAGACTAGCGGGCCATAATGAGCAGTTCTTC. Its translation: CASSPRLAGHNEQFF.

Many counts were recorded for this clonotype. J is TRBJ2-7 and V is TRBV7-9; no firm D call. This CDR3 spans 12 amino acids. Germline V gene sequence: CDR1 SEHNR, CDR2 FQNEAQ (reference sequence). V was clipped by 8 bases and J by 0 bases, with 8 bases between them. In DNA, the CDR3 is TGTGCCAGCGGCATGAGCTCCTACGAGCAGTACTTC. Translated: CASGMSSYEQYF.

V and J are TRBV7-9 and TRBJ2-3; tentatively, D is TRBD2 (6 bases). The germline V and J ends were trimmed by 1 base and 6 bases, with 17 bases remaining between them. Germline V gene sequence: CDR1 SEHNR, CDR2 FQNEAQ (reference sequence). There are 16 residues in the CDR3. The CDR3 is CASSLVGGGPGDTQYF. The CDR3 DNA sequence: TGTGCCAGCAGCTTAGTCGGAGGAGGGCCAGGGGATACGCAGTATTTT.

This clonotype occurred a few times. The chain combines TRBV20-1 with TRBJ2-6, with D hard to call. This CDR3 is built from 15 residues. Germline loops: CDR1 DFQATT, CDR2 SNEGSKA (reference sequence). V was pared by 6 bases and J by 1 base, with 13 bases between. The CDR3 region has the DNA TGCAGTGCGGCTGATACTGGGTCTGGGGCCAACGTCCTGACTTTC. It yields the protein CSAADTGSGANVLTF.

The CDR3 region has the DNA TGCGCCAGCAGCCATAGATCCAGCGGCCCGGAGACAGATACGCAGTATTTT. It codes for CASSHRSSGPETDTQYF. The chain links TRBV4-1 to TRBJ2-3; D might be TRBD2 (5 bases). Germline V lookup: CDR1 MGHRA, CDR2 YSYEKL. CDR3 length equals 17 residues. With 3 bases removed from V and 3 bases from J, the gap between germline ends came to 19 bases.

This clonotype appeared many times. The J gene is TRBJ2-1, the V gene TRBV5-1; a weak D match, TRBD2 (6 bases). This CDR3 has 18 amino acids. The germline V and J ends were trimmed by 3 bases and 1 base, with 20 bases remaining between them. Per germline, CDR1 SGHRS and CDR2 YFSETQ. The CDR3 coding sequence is TGCGCCAGCAGCTCCGCTCCCTTGGGGGGAGGTTCCTACAATGAGCAGTTCTTC. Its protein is CASSSAPLGGGSYNEQFF.

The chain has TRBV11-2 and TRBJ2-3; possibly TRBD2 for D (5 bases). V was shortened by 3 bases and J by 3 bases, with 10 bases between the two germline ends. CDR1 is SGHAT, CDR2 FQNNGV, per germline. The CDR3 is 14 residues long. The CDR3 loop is CASSFAGQTDTQYF. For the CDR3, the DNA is TGTGCCAGCAGCTTTGCGGGCCAGACAGATACGCAGTATTTT.

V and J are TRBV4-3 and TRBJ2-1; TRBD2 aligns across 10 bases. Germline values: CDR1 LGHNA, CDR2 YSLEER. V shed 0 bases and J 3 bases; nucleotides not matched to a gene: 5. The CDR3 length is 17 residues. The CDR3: CASSQDARTSGYNEQFF. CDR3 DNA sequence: TGCGCCAGCAGCCAAGATGCTCGGACTAGCGGCTACAATGAGCAGTTCTTC.

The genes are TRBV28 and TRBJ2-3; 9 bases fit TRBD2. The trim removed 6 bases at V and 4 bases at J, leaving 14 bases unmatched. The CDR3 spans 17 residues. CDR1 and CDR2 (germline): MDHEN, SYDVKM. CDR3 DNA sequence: TGTGCCAGCAGCTCCTGGGCTAGCGGGGCCAGCGCAGATACGCAGTATTTT. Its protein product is CASSSWASGASADTQYF.

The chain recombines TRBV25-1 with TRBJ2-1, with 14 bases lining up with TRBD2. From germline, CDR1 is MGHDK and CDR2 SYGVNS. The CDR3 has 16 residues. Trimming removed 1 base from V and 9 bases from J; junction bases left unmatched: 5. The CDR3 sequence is CASSEFGLAGGVEQFF. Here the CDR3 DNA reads TGTGCCAGCAGTGAATTTGGACTAGCGGGAGGTGTTGAGCAGTTCTTC.

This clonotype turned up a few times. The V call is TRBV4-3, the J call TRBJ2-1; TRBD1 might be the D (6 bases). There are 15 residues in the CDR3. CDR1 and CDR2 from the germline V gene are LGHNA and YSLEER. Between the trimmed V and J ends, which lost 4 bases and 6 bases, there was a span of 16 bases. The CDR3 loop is CASSPQGYTLNEQFF. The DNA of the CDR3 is TGCGCCAGCAGCCCCCAGGGGTACACCCTCAATGAGCAGTTCTTC.

The CDR3 sequence: CASSPGTSGILETQYF. The DNA of the CDR3 is TGCGCCAGCAGCCCCGGGACTAGCGGGATATTAGAGACCCAGTACTTC. This chain links TRBV10-1 with TRBJ2-5; 13 nucleotides line up with TRBD2. After removal of 6 bases from V and 4 bases from J, the junction contained 8 bases not matched to a gene. Germline assignment: CDR1 WNHNN and CDR2 SYGVQD (reference sequence). The CDR3 is 16 amino acids.

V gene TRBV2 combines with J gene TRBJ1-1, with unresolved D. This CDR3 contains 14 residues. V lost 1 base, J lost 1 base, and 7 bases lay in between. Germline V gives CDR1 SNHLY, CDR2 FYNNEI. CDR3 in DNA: TGTGCCAGCAGTGAAGGCAGACCGAACACTGAAGCTTTCTTT. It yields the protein CASSEGRPNTEAFF.

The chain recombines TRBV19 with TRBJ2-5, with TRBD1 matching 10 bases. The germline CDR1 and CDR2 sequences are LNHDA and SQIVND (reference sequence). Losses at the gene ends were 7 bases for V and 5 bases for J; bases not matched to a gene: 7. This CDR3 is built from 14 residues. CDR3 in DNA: TGTGCCAGTACCTTAGGGACAGGGGCGGAGACCCAGTACTTC. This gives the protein CASTLGTGAETQYF.

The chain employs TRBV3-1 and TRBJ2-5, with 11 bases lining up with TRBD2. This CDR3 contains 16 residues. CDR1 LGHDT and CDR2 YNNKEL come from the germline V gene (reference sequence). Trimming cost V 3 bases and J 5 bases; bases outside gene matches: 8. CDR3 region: CASSHRVAGGRETQYF. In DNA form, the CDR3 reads TGTGCCAGCAGCCATCGTGTAGCGGGAGGGCGGGAGACCCAGTACTTC.

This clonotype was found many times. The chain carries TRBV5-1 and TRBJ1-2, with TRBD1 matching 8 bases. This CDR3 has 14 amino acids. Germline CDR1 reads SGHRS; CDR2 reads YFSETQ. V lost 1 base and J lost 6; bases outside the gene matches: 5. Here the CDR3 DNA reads TGCGCCAGCAGCTTGCAGGGGGCGAGGAATGGCTACACCTTC. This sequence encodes CASSLQGARNGYTF.

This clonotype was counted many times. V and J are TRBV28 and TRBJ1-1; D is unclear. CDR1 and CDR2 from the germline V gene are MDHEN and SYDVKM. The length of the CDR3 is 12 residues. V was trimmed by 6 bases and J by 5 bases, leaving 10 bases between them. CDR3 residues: CASRQRLTEAFF. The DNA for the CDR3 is TGTGCCAGCAGACAGCGGTTAACTGAAGCTTTCTTT. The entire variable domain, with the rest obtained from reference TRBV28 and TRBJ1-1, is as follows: DVKVTQSSRYLVKRTGEKVFLECVQDMDHENMFWYRQDPGLGLRLIYFSYDVKMKEKGDIPEGYSVSREKKERFSLILESASTNQTSMYLCASRQRLTEAFFGQGTRLTVV.

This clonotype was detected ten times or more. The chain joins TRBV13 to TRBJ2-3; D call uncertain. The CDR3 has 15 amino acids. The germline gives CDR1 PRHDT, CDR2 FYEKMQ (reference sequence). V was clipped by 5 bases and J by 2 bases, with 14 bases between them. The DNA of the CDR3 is TGTGCCAGCAGCCTACTGAGGAGTCCCACAGATACGCAGTATTTT. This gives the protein CASSLLRSPTDTQYF.

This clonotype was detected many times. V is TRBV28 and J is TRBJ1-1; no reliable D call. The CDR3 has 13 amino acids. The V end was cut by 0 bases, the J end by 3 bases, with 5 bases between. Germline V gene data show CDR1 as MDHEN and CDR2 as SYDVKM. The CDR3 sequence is CASSLWGYTEAFF. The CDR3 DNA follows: TGTGCCAGCAGTTTATGGGGTTACACTGAAGCTTTCTTT. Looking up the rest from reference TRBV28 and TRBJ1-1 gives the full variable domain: DVKVTQSSRYLVKRTGEKVFLECVQDMDHENMFWYRQDPGLGLRLIYFSYDVKMKEKGDIPEGYSVSREKKERFSLILESASTNQTSMYLCASSLWGYTEAFFGQGTRLTVV.

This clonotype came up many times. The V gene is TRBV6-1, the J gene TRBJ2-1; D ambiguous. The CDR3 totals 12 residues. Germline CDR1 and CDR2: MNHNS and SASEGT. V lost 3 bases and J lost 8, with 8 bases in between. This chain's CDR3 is CASSDGWDEQFF. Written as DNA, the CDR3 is TGTGCCAGCAGTGACGGCTGGGATGAGCAGTTCTTC.

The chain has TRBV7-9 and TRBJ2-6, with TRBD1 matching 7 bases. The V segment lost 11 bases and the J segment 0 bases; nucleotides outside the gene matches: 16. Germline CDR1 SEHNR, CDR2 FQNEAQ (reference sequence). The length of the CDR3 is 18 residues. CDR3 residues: CAAGQVGHRNSGANVLTF. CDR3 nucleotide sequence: TGTGCCGCAGGACAGGTGGGACATCGAAACTCTGGGGCCAACGTCCTGACTTTC.

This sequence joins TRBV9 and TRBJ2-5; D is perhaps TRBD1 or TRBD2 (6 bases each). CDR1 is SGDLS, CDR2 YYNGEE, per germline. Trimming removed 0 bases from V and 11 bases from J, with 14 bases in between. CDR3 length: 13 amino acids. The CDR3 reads CASSVAGGGTQYF. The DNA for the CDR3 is TGTGCCAGCAGCGTAGCTGGAGGGGGGACTCAGTACTTC.

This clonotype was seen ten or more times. CDR3 DNA sequence: TGTGCCAGCGGAGATAGCGGCCTAGCAGCCGAGCAGTTCTTC. The encoded protein is CASGDSGLAAEQFF. The chain combines TRBV12-3 or TRBV12-4 with TRBJ2-1; perhaps TRBD2 as D (6 bases). This CDR3 has 14 amino acids. Between the trimmed V and J ends, which lost 8 bases and 10 bases, there was a span of 21 bases.

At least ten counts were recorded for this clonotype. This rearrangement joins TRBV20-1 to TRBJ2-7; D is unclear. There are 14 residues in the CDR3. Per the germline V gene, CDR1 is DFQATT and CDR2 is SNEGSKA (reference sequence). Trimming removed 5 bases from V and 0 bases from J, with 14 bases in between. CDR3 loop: CSAARGRSSYEQYF. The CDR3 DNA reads TGCAGTGCTGCGAGAGGCAGGAGCTCCTACGAGCAGTACTTC.

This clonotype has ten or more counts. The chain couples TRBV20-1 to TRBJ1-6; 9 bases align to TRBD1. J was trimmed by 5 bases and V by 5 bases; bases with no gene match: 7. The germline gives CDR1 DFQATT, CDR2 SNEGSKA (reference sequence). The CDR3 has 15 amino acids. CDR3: CSAYGQGRHNSPLHF. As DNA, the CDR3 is TGCAGTGCTTACGGACAGGGGAGGCATAATTCACCCCTCCACTTT.

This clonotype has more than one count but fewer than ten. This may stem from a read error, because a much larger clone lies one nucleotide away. The CDR3 DNA sequence: TGTGCCAGCTCACCGGGCAAGAACACTGAAGCTTTCTTT. This sequence encodes CASSPGKNTEAFF. The V call is TRBV18, the J call TRBJ1-1; D is undetermined. The CDR3 is 13 residues long. Germline CDR1 is KGHSH and CDR2 is LQKENI. The V end was cut by 3 bases, the J end by 1 base, with 6 bases between.